The clone carrying this TCR beta chain is medium-sized by frequency. Its cognate antigen is unknown. TRB rearrangements were amplified by touch-down multiplex PCR with mixed TRB-A/B primers. Reanalyzing the multiplex PCR reads, TCRdb keeps one entry per CDR3 protein, without DNA. This listing includes 5,500 to 6,000 distinct CDR3 sequences. Each sample's input was 250 ng genomic DNA, 30,000 to 45,000 genome equivalents. This entry belongs to a study of T cell clusters in autoimmune cytopenias. General observations from the study: No cluster-lack signature appeared between secondary cytopenia and chronic lymphocytic leukemia patients, apparently due to lymphoma masking.

From germline, CDR1 is MNHEY and CDR2 SMNVEV (reference sequence). The CDR3 spans 17 residues. These sequences were also reported in another study, on T cell repertoires in aging, cancer and after chemotherapy. Turning to that study: Healthy donor repertoires were recorded over several months to years and showed clear clonal overlap. Roughly 10 million TCR reads made up the full dataset. Immunological memory after chemotherapy cannot be judged from the repertoire data.

The origin of this receptor is a human donor in good health. The sequencing input was peripheral blood. The rearrangement links TRBV27 to TRBJ2-7; TCRdb reports TRBD2, a call that lacks DNA to check it against. The CDR3 loop reads CASSLAASGRGPYEQYF.